Each of the 4 T cell receptor beta chains below was sequenced from the same sample in a study of blood T cell repertoires in COVID-19. Only in-frame clones appear in the TCRdb table, and some are missing; sequencing was by immunoSEQ multiplex PCR. The sample has fewer than 250,000 clones; around 76% are singletons. Material for sequencing was PBMCs or T cells enriched from blood (not recorded which). The receptors come from a woman aged 45-65 years with acute COVID-19.

This clone came up a few times. This chain joins TRBV18 and TRBJ2-7; 8 bases align to TRBD1. Germline values: CDR1 KGHSH, CDR2 LQKENI. J was trimmed by 3 bases and V by 8 bases; bases with no gene match: 6. This CDR3 comprises 13 residues. The CDR3 coding sequence is TGTGCCAGCAACCCCGGACAGGGCTACGAGCAGTACGTC. This codes for CASNPGQGYEQYV.

This chain uses TRBV9 with TRBJ1-4; 8 bases line up with TRBD1. CDR3 length equals 14 residues. CDR1 and CDR2 (germline): SGDLS, YYNGEE. V shed 4 bases and J 4 bases; nucleotides not matched to a gene: 3. CDR3 region: CASSRTGINEKLFF. The CDR3 bases are TGTGCCAGCAGCCGGACAGGGATTAATGAAAAACTGTTTTTT.

The CDR3 reads CASRGLLWTSGGARNTGELFF. For the CDR3, the DNA is TGTGCCAGCAGAGGCTTACTCTGGACTAGCGGGGGGGCAAGGAACACCGGGGAGCTGTTTTTT. The chain uses TRBV27 and TRBJ2-2; 15 bases are a match to TRBD2. Germline loops: CDR1 MNHEY, CDR2 SMNVEV (reference sequence). The CDR3 runs to 21 residues. V shed 6 bases, J shed 1 base, and the junction held 15 bases outside the gene matches.

This sequence joins TRBV24-1 and TRBJ2-1, with D possibly TRBD1 on 6 matching bases. Trimming left V 5 bases short and J 0 bases short, with 13 bases between. Per germline, CDR1 KGHDR and CDR2 SFDVKD. The CDR3 is 16 amino acids. Written as DNA, the CDR3 is TGTGCCACCAGTGCCGAAACAGGGAGCTCCTACAATGAGCAGTTCTTC. This encodes CATSAETGSSYNEQFF.